This T cell receptor (beta chain) comes out of a study of shared clonotypes between healthy human individuals. Study-level information: Aged 18 to 49, the donors were a couple of women and a few men.

General study points: Sampling covered nothing but blood. Tissue TCR repertoires likely differ from those found in blood.

The germline V gene encodes CDR1 SGHDT and CDR2 YYEEEE. There are 14 residues in the CDR3. V lost 4 bases to trimming and J lost 6 bases, with 14 bases between them. On this clone itself: What it recognizes is unknown.

Positive CCR7 selection of CD45RO-negative cells yielded the naive CD8 cells, and terminally differentiated effector memory CD45RA+ cells were excluded. Deep-level running was used for the assay. Original data processing: Owing to the provision of junction-only sequences devoid of quality scores by immunoSEQ, filtering differed. Method: immunoSEQ multiplex PCR; TCRdb's copy keeps in-frame clones and lacks some. The V and J calls and the clone size are those of that table, but D and trimming were determined from the DNA. Among over 2 million clones, about 95% were seen once, and the ten largest hold 1% to 1.3%.

The chain carries TRBV5-6 and TRBJ1-5; weak D call: TRBD1 (5 bases). This TCR derives from a man aged 18 to 29 in good health. The specimen sequenced was naive CD8+ T cells sorted from blood. CDR3 residues: CASSRGELGQPQHF. For the CDR3, the DNA is TGTGCCAGCAGCCGAGGGGAGTTGGGTCAGCCCCAGCATTTT.